The table lists the clone carrying this T cell receptor (beta chain) with many counts. V dropped 6 bases and J dropped 8 bases, with 20 bases sitting between them. CDR3 length equals 15 residues. Germline lookup yields CDR1 SGHVS and CDR2 FNYEAQ. Isolated RNA was reverse transcribed in full, so expressed TCRB transcripts were sequenced. Only in-frame clones appear in the TCRdb table, and some are missing; sequencing was by immunoSEQ multiplex PCR. This repertoire shows about 140,000 clones, 9% to 10% found once; its top ten account for approximately 0.65%. The data belong to a study of beta chain features in type 1 diabetes.

The gene calls are TRBV7-6 and TRBJ2-1, with a tentative D call TRBD1 (7 bases). Sequencing input: central memory CD4+ T cells from blood. The clonotype was recovered from a middle-aged woman in good health. CDR3 nucleotides: TGTGCCAGCAGGACCGATGCCGGCAGGGGGGATGAGCAGTTCTTC. Protein: CASRTDAGRGDEQFF.